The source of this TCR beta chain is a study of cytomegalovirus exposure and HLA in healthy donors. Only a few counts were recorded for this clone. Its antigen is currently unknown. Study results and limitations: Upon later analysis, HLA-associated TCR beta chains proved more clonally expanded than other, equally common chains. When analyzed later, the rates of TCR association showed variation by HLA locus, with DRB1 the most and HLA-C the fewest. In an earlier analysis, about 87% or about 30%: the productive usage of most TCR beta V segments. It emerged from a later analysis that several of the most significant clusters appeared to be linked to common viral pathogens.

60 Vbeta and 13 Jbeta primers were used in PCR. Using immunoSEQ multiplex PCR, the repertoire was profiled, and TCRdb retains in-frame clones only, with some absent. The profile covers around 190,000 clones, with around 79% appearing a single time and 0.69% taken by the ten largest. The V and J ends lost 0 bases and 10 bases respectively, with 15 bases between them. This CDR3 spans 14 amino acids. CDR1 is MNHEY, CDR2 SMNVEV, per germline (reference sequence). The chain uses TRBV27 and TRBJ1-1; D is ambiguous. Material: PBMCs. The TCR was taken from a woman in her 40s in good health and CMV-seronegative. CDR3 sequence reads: CASSLSEGAFRAFF. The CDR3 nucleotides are TGTGCCAGCAGTTTATCCGAGGGAGCCTTTAGAGCTTTCTTT.